This T cell receptor beta chain appears in the sequencing data of a study of regulatory T cells in long-lasting Graves disease (dated by TCRdb to the early 2020s). Context from the whole study: Persistent Graves' disease meant more than 5 years of antithyroid drug treatment with TSH receptor autoantibodies that stayed positive. A total of roughly 33 samples were covered by TCR sequencing, comprising approximately 13 persistent and about 20 newly diagnosed Graves' disease patients. On average, persistent Graves' disease patients in the clinical cohort had been on antithyroid drugs for about 10 years. The study was registered as a clinical trial and conducted in China. Patients with persistent Graves' disease were compared with patients with newly diagnosed Graves' disease using TCR sequencing and RNA sequencing of peripheral blood.

The research as a whole found: TRBV28, TRBJ1-2 and TRBJ2-5 were preferentially used in persistent disease, while TRBV20-1 and TRBJ2-1 were favored in newly diagnosed disease. As a limitation, the authors acknowledged that the small sample size may reduce accuracy. Only peripheral blood was studied, because thyroid tissue, the primary lesion, was inaccessible. Sequencing and analysis were restricted to the TCR beta chain. Patients with persistent disease shared more public clonotypes (around 2,500) than newly diagnosed patients did (more than 900). Compared with newly diagnosed patients, patients with persistent Graves' disease had lower TCR Shannon entropy and fewer highly expanded clones, which suggests clonal expansion.

Per the germline V gene, MGHDK is the CDR1 and SYGVNS is the CDR2. The CDR3 runs 14 residues from the cysteine to the phenylalanine. Of the read, only the CDR3 DNA is kept; its 42 bases are in frame from base 1. V is pared back by 2 bases and J by 7 bases, with 11 bases lying between the germline termini. In its sample, this clonotype was seen a few times. No cognate antigen has been identified for it. Per-nucleotide qualities are absent, and no much larger clonotype sits a single base away. The library was generated by multiplex PCR. For sequencing, an Illumina HiSeq 4000 was employed. CDR3 regions were amplified by Arm-PCR with iRepertoire HTBI primers to construct TCR beta libraries. Before sequencing, the PCR products underwent gel purification. The authors' pipeline ran thus. A total of roughly 67 TRBV and approximately 13 TRBJ segments were identified across samples and were used for gene usage analysis of CDR3 amino acid clonotypes. COPE and FqMerger were used to merge the filtered high-quality paired reads into contigs. BLAST was used to align contigs to the IMGT TRBV, TRBD and TRBJ reference genes, and CDR3 was defined following IMGT. Highly expanded clones were defined as clonotypes with a frequency above 0.1%. Repertoire diversity was measured by Shannon entropy, and V-J evenness by the Gini coefficient. Public clonotypes were defined as clonotypes shared by more than one individual. TCRdb reprocessed the public reads (quality trimming at Q25 with fastp, clone calling with MiXCR) and kept in-frame beta chains. Identical CDR3 proteins give one entry, which carries the most common genes and DNA. What appears here as the V and J calls and clone size reflects TCRdb's work, not the paper's. The sample table shows some 420,000 distinct CDR3 sequences, and about 22% are seen once. Approximately 14% of the sample rests with the top ten.

In light of the paper, this sample's time point label describes: persistent/refractory GD, antithyroid drugs over 5 years with positive TRAb. RNA was extracted from PBMCs in TRIzol for both TCR sequencing and RNA sequencing. The diagnosis of Graves' disease followed American Thyroid Association guidelines. Recruitment of patients was carried out at an endocrinology department in Xi'an, China. Each patient gave 7.5 to 10 milliliters of peripheral blood, collected in an EDTA anticoagulant tube. Ficoll Paque Plus density gradient separation was used to isolate PBMCs, and no additional T cell sorting was done. An Agilent 2100 Bioanalyzer and agarose gel were used to check RNA quality, while a NanoDrop 2000 measured RNA concentration.

The clonotype comes from a female donor with Graves disease. The sequence is built from TRBV25-1 and TRBJ1-4; a tentative D match to TRBD1 spans 5 bases. The specimen comprised peripheral blood mononuclear cells (PBMCs), sampled when the disease was refractory, from a patient treated with antithyroid drugs. Here is the DNA: TGTGCCAGCAGTGAAGGCAGGGTAGCTGAAAAACTGTTTTTT. It translates to CASSEGRVAEKLFF.